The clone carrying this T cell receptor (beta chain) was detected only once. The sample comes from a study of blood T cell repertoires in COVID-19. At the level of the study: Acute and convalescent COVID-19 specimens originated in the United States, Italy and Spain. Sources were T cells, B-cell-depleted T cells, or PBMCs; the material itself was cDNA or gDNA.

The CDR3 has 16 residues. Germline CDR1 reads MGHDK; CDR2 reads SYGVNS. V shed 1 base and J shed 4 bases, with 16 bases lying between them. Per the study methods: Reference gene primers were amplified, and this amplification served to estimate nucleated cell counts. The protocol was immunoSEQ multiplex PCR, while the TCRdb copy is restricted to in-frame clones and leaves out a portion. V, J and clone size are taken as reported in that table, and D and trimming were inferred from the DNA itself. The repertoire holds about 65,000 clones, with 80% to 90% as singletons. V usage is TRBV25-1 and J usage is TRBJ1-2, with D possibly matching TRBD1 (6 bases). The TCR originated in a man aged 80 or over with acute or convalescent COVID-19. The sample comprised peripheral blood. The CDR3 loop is CASSESGQPPGYGYTF. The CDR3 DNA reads TGTGCCAGCAGTGAATCTGGACAGCCTCCTGGCTATGGCTACACCTTC.